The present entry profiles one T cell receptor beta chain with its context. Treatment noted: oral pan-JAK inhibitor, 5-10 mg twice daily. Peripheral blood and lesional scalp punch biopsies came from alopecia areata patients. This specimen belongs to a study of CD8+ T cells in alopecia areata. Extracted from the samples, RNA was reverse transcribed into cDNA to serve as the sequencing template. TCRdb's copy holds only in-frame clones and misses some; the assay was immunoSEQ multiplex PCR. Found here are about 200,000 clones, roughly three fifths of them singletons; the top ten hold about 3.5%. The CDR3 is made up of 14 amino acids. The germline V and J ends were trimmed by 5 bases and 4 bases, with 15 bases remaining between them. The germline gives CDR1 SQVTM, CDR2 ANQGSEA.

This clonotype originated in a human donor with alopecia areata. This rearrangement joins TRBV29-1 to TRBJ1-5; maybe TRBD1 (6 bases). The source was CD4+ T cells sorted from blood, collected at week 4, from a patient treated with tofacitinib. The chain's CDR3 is CSVSLQGPNQPQHF. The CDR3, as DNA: TGCAGCGTTTCACTACAGGGTCCAAATCAGCCCCAGCATTTT.